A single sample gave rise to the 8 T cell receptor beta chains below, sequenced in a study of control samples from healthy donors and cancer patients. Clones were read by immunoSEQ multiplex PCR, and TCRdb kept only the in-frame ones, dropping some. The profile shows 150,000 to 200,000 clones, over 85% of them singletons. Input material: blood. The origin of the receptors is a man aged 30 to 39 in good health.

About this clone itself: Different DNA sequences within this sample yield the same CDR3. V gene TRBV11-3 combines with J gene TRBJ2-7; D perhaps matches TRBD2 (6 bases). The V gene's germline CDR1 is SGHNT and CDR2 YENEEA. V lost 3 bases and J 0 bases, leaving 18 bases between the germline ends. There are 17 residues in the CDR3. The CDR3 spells CASSFLSGLRSSYEQYF. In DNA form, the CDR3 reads TGTGCCAGCAGCTTCTTATCGGGACTGAGGAGCTCCTACGAGCAGTACTTC.

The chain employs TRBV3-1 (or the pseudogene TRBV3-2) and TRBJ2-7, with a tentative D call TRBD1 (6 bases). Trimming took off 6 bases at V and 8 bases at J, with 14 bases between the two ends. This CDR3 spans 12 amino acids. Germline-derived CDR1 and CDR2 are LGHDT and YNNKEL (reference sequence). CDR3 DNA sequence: TGTGCCAGCAGTCCCTTACAGGGACAGCAGTACTTC. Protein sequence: CASSPLQGQQYF.

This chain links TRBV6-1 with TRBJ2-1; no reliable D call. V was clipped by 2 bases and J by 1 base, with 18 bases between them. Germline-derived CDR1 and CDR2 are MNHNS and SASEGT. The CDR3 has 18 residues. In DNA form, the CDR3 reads TGTGCCAGCAGTGAAAGTTTAGGGCGCGTAAGGTCCTACAATGAGCAGTTCTTC. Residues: CASSESLGRVRSYNEQFF.

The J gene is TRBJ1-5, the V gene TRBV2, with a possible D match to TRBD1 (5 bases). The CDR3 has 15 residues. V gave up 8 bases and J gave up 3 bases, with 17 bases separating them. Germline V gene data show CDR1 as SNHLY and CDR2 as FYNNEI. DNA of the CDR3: TGTGCCAGCTCAACCCAGGGACGGCCCAATCAGCCCCAGCATTTT. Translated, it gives CASSTQGRPNQPQHF.

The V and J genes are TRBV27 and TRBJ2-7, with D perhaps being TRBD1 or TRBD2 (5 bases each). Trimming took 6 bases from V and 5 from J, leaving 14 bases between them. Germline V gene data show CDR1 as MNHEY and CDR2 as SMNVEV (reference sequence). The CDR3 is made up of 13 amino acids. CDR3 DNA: TGTGCCAGCAGGAGGGGATCTGGGGACGAGCAGTACTTC. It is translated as CASRRGSGDEQYF.

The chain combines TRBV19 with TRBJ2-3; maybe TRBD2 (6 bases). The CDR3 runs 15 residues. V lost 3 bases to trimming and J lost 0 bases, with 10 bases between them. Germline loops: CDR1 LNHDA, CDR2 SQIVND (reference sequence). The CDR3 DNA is TGTGCCAGTAGTATCGGGAGCCCGAGCACAGATACGCAGTATTTT. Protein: CASSIGSPSTDTQYF.

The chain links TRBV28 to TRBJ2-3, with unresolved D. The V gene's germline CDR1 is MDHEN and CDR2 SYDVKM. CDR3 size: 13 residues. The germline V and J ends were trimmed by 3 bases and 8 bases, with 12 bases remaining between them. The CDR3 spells CASSLGSPATQYF. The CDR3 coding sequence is TGTGCCAGCAGTTTGGGGTCCCCAGCTACGCAGTATTTT.

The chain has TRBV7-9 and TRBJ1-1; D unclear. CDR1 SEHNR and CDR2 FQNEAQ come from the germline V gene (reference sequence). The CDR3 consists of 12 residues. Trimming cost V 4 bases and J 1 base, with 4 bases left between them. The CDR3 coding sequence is TGTGCCAGCAGCTGGGGGAACACTGAAGCTTTCTTT. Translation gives CASSWGNTEAFF.